These 26 T cell receptor beta chains were all obtained from the same sample, sequenced in a study of blood T cells in healthy people across ages. A second PCR, run for about 6 to 12 cycles, used a sample-barcoded 5' primer plus a J-beta primer mix. TCRdb reprocessed the 5' RACE reads with MiXCR, giving one entry per CDR3 protein. Found here are under 2 million distinct CDR3 sequences, around 36% of them singletons; the top ten hold roughly 12%. The sample was blood. These receptors all come from a woman aged 30 to 39 in good health.

This clonotype has only a few counts. The chain joins TRBV28 to TRBJ2-7; D ambiguous. This CDR3 has 13 amino acids. Germline V gene data show CDR1 as MDHEN and CDR2 as SYDVKM. The V gene lost 2 bases and the J gene lost 4 bases, with 9 bases spanning the gap. Written as DNA, the CDR3 is TGTGCCAGCAGTTTACAGGCAGAATACGAGCAGTACTTC. Encoded protein: CASSLQAEYEQYF. The full variable domain, completed using reference TRBV28 and TRBJ2-7, is DVKVTQSSRYLVKRTGEKVFLECVQDMDHENMFWYRQDPGLGLRLIYFSYDVKMKEKGDIPEGYSVSREKKERFSLILESASTNQTSMYLCASSLQAEYEQYFGPGTRLTVT.

The chain recombines TRBV5-1 with TRBJ2-7; D unresolved. This CDR3 region has 13 residues. Per germline, CDR1 SGHRS and CDR2 YFSETQ. The V end lost 5 bases, the J end lost 3 bases, and 12 bases lay between the germline ends. The CDR3 sequence is CASRGDGHYEQYF. The DNA for the CDR3 is TGCGCCAGCAGAGGCGACGGGCACTACGAGCAGTACTTC.

The CDR3 loop reads CSTGPQGRHTEAFF. Here the CDR3 DNA reads TGCAGCACTGGACCCCAGGGGAGACACACTGAAGCTTTCTTT. The chain uses TRBV29-1 and TRBJ1-1; maybe TRBD1 (6 bases). CDR1 is SQVTM and CDR2 is ANQGSEA in the germline V gene. The V gene lost 8 bases and the J gene lost 3 bases, with 19 bases spanning the gap. The CDR3 has 14 amino acids.

The chain joins TRBV9 to TRBJ2-5, with TRBD2 identical over 7 bases. The CDR3 length is 16 residues. Germline CDR1 SGDLS, CDR2 YYNGEE. V lost 5 bases and J lost 1; bases outside the gene matches: 11. The CDR3 nucleotides read TGTGCCAGCAGTCCACGGGGAGGGGCGGCCCAAGAGACCCAGTACTTC. It yields the protein CASSPRGGAAQETQYF.

This rearrangement joins TRBV7-9 to TRBJ1-4; possibly TRBD1 for D (5 bases). Trimming removed 11 bases at V and 3 bases at J, with 19 bases between. Germline assignment: CDR1 SEHNR and CDR2 FQNEAQ (reference sequence). This CDR3 has 15 amino acids. The CDR3 region has the DNA TGTGCCGGCACCGAGTGGGGGAGTGCTAATGAAAAACTGTTTTTT. Protein sequence: CAGTEWGSANEKLFF.

Many counts were recorded for this clonotype. The chain links TRBV4-1 to TRBJ2-7, with TRBD1 matching over 9 bases. CDR1 MGHRA and CDR2 YSYEKL come from the germline V gene. The trim removed 1 base at V and 6 bases at J, leaving 4 bases unmatched. The CDR3 totals 14 residues. CDR3 sequence: CASSQVGQGLEQYF. CDR3 coding DNA: TGCGCCAGCAGCCAAGTGGGACAGGGCCTCGAGCAGTACTTC.

The chain combines TRBV4-1 with TRBJ1-1, with 7 bases matching TRBD1. Germline CDR1 MGHRA, CDR2 YSYEKL. Trimming at V came to 3 bases and at J to 5 bases, leaving 9 bases not matched to a gene. This CDR3 contains 15 residues. CDR3 residues: CASSQVQGMGTEAFF. In DNA, the CDR3 is TGCGCCAGCAGCCAGGTACAGGGGATGGGGACTGAAGCTTTCTTT.

This clonotype was seen only a few times. The V and J genes are TRBV12-3 or TRBV12-4 and TRBJ2-7; 9 nucleotides match TRBD1. With V trimmed by 6 bases and J by 7 bases, 16 bases remained unmatched. The CDR3 extends over 16 amino acids. The CDR3 DNA sequence: TGTGCCAGCAGAGAAAAATCCGGGACAGGGAAGCGGGAGCAGTACTTC. This sequence encodes CASREKSGTGKREQYF.

This clonotype came up a few times. The chain recombines TRBV10-3 with TRBJ1-5; 12 nucleotides agree with TRBD1. The germline gives CDR1 ENHRY, CDR2 SYGVKD. V trimming: 10 bases; J trimming: 2 bases; junction bases outside the gene matches: 12. The CDR3 spans 17 residues. The CDR3 bases are TGTGCCACCGATGGGGGACAGGGGGCATCAGGCAATCAGCCCCAGCATTTT. Translating it yields CATDGGQGASGNQPQHF.

The V gene is TRBV11-2, the J gene TRBJ2-1, with TRBD2 identical over 8 bases. The ends lost 0 bases at V and 8 bases at J; junction bases unmatched: 12. The CDR3 is made up of 17 amino acids. CDR1 is SGHAT and CDR2 is FQNNGV in the germline V gene. This CDR3 reads CASSLDPQREIYDEQFF. In nucleotides, the CDR3 is TGTGCCAGCAGCTTAGATCCTCAGCGGGAGATTTACGATGAGCAGTTCTTC. The variable domain in full, completed from reference TRBV11-2 and TRBJ2-1, reads EAGVAQSPRYKIIEKRQSVAFWCNPISGHATLYWYQQILGQGPKLLIQFQNNGVVDDSQLPKDRFSAERLKGVDSTLKIQPAKLEDSAVYLCASSLDPQREIYDEQFFGPGTRLTVL.

As to this clonotype: One junction end does not reproduce the germline sequence, and a read error may be involved. The V gene is TRBV6-5, the J gene TRBJ2-3; the D is unclear. CDR3 size: 14 residues. The germline gives CDR1 MNHEY, CDR2 SVGAGI. The DNA for the CDR3 is TGTGCCAGCAGCCGGACCCACCCCACAGATGCGCAGTATTTT. It specifies CASSRTHPTDAQYF.

V usage is TRBV3-1 and J usage is TRBJ2-1; 9 positions agree with TRBD2. V lost 4 bases, J lost 9 bases, and 13 bases stayed unmatched. From germline, CDR1 is LGHDT and CDR2 YNNKEL (reference sequence). The CDR3 is 16 residues long. In DNA form, the CDR3 reads TGTGCCAGCAGCCGGCTGAAGTCTAGCGGGGCGGGTGAGCAGTTCTTC. This translates into CASSRLKSSGAGEQFF.

This clonotype appeared once. The chain joins TRBV3-1 to TRBJ1-4; D is undetermined. The germline V and J ends were trimmed by 4 bases and 3 bases, with 15 bases remaining between them. CDR1 LGHDT and CDR2 YNNKEL come from the germline V gene (reference sequence). This CDR3 is built from 16 residues. CDR3 DNA: TGTGCCAGCAGCCCGGCCAGTCTTCAGCCTAATGAAAAACTGTTTTTT. As protein: CASSPASLQPNEKLFF.

This clonotype appeared a few times. This sequence joins TRBV12-3 or TRBV12-4 and TRBJ2-3, with 11 nucleotides matching TRBD2. Trimming at V came to 6 bases and at J to 4 bases, leaving 6 bases not matched to a gene. The CDR3 is 15 amino acids. In DNA, the CDR3 is TGTGCCAGCAGCCCTAGCGGGGGGCGCGCAGATACGCAGTATTTT. This encodes CASSPSGGRADTQYF.

The chain has TRBV27 and TRBJ1-1; weak D call: TRBD1 (5 bases). This CDR3 spans 15 amino acids. CDR1 MNHEY and CDR2 SMNVEV come from the germline V gene (reference sequence). V was clipped by 3 bases and J by 11 bases, with 22 bases between them. The chain's CDR3 is CASSFAPGTLTEAFF. The CDR3 coding sequence is TGTGCCAGCAGTTTCGCCCCCGGGACTCTCACGGAGGCTTTCTTT.

CDR3 residues: CSVRESSDTF. The CDR3 region has the DNA TGCAGCGTTCGAGAGTCATCCGACACCTTC. The chain employs TRBV29-1 and TRBJ1-2; D not resolved. The CDR3 runs 10 residues. Trimming shortened V by 5 bases and J by 12 bases, and 13 bases separated the two germline ends. CDR1 and CDR2 from the germline V gene are SQVTM and ANQGSEA.

This chain connects TRBV10-3 to TRBJ2-6; the D gene could be TRBD1 or TRBD2 (5 bases each). Germline V gene lookup returns CDR1 ENHRY and CDR2 SYGVKD. Deletions cut 4 bases from V and 4 bases from J, with 14 bases between. This CDR3 is 16 amino acids long. CDR3 DNA sequence: TGTGCCATCAGTGGCGAGGGGCTACCCGGGGCCAACGTCCTGACTTTC. Amino acid sequence: CAISGEGLPGANVLTF.

This chain joins TRBV11-2 and TRBJ2-3, with TRBD2 matching 7 bases. Trimming took 5 bases from V and 3 from J; bases not matched to a gene: 8. The CDR3 runs to 15 residues. CDR1 and CDR2 from the germline V gene are SGHAT and FQNNGV. CDR3 sequence reads: CASSVPGTNTDTQYF. The CDR3 DNA reads TGTGCCAGCAGCGTTCCCGGGACTAATACAGATACGCAGTATTTT.

The V call is TRBV20-1, the J call TRBJ1-2, with D unresolved. The CDR3 is 11 amino acids. CDR1 and CDR2 (germline): DFQATT, SNEGSKA (reference sequence). V lost 4 bases and J lost 6, with 9 bases in between. In DNA form, the CDR3 reads TGCAGTGCTACGCCGAGGAATGGCTACACCTTC. Amino acid sequence: CSATPRNGYTF.

The chain links TRBV24-1 to TRBJ2-1; D remains ambiguous. The germline V gene encodes CDR1 KGHDR and CDR2 SFDVKD. V dropped 1 base and J dropped 7 bases, with 4 bases sitting between them. The CDR3 consists of 12 residues. CDR3 sequence reads: CATSDFGNEQFF. As DNA, the CDR3 is TGTGCCACCAGTGATTTCGGGAATGAGCAGTTCTTC.

This clonotype occurred a few times. The CDR3 region has the DNA TGTGCCAGCAGCGCTTTCGGGACAGCCCGACGAGGCTACACCTTC. The encoded protein is CASSAFGTARRGYTF. This sequence joins TRBV28 and TRBJ1-2; 7 bases are shared with TRBD1. The length of the CDR3 is 15 residues. Germline lookup yields CDR1 MDHEN and CDR2 SYDVKM. J lost 8 bases, V lost 6 bases, and 15 bases had no gene match.

As regards this clonotype: With a much larger clone just one base away, this may be a read error. The rearrangement links TRBV20-1 to TRBJ2-1; D may be TRBD2 (5 bases). Germline loops: CDR1 DFQATT, CDR2 SNEGSKA (reference sequence). This CDR3 spans 13 amino acids. Here the CDR3 reads CSTRVYSYNEQFF. The CDR3 DNA sequence: TGCAGTACTAGGGTCTACTCCTACAATGAGCAGTTCTTC.

The chain carries TRBV28 and TRBJ1-1; TRBD1 matches at 7 bases. The V gene end was trimmed by 0 bases and the J gene end by 4 bases; junction bases not matched to a gene: 5. Germline CDR1 MDHEN, CDR2 SYDVKM. The CDR3 spans 15 residues. The CDR3 is CASSLWKGAGTEAFF. For the CDR3, the DNA is TGTGCCAGCAGTTTATGGAAGGGGGCAGGCACTGAAGCTTTCTTT.

This sequence joins TRBV4-1 and TRBJ2-3; the D gene is possibly TRBD1 (5 bases). The V end lost 5 bases, the J end lost 7 bases, and 13 bases lay between the germline ends. In germline, CDR1 is MGHRA, CDR2 YSYEKL. The CDR3 is 13 amino acids. Here the CDR3 reads CASSALAGNTQYF. In DNA, the CDR3 is TGCGCCAGCAGCGCCTTGGCAGGGAATACGCAGTATTTT.

The genes are TRBV29-1 and TRBJ2-4, with 11 bases matching TRBD2. V shed 6 bases and J 13 bases; nucleotides not matched to a gene: 20. The length of the CDR3 is 16 residues. Per the germline V gene, CDR1 is SQVTM and CDR2 is ANQGSEA. The CDR3 DNA is TGCAGCGTGGCCGGGGGTAGCGGGAGGGCCGACAATGAGCAGTACTTC. Its translation is CSVAGGSGRADNEQYF.

The V call is TRBV7-2, the J call TRBJ1-2; no reliable D call. The CDR3 spans 14 residues. V was trimmed by 1 base and J by 4 bases, leaving 10 bases between them. Germline CDR1 and CDR2: SGHTA and FQGNSA. The CDR3 sequence is CASSLVGPVYGYTF. The CDR3, as DNA: TGTGCCAGCAGCTTAGTAGGACCGGTCTATGGCTACACCTTC.